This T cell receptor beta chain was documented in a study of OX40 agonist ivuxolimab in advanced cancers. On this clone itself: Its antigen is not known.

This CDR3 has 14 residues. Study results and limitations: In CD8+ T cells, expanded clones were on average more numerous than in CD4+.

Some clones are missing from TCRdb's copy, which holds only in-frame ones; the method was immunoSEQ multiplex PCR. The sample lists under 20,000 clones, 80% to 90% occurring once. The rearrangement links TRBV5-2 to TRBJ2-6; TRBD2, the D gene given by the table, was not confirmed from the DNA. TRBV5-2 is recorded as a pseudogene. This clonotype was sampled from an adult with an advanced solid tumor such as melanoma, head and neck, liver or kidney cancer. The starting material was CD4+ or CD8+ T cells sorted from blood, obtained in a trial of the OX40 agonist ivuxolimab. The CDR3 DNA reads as TGTGCCAGCAGCTTAGTCGGGTCGGCCAACGTCCTGACTTTC. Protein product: CASSLVGSANVLTF.